The entry below gives a single T cell receptor delta chain sequence along with its context. Its antigen target is currently unknown. A read error likely explains why the TCRdb protein, taken from a much larger clone, differs from this DNA's translation at residue 4; the protein shown is translated from the DNA. These data originate in a study of gamma-delta T cells after stem cell transplantation (TCRdb year 2016). The CDR3 numbers 17 residues from cysteine through phenylalanine. Of the read, only the CDR3 DNA is kept; its 51 bases are in frame from base 1. As encoded in the germline V gene, CDR1 is GEAIGNYY while CDR2 is EKD. The library relied on RT-PCR. Sequencing relied on an Illumina MiSeq. For TCRdb, the public reads were processed anew by CATT, and duplicate DNA sequences were folded into one row. Counted in this sample were more than 10,000 delta-chain clones; around 1.4% of them appeared once. The leading ten clones occupy over 9% of the sample.

This clonotype was obtained from a human donor. It is not recorded whose cells these are; they may come from a transplant donor. The chain was built from TRDV2 and TRDJ1; the D gene assignment is ambiguous. Sequenced input: gamma-delta T cells. The CDR3 amino acid sequence is: CACVTVGRRTVTDKLIF. The nucleotide sequence is TGTGCCTGTGTCACCGTGGGACGGAGAACCGTGACCGATAAACTCATCTTT.